This T cell receptor (beta chain) was captured in a study of T cells in Graves' hyperthyroidism and ophthalmopathy. General study findings and limits: From stable hyperthyroidism, ophthalmopathy was set apart by a 13 V-J model. Blood held most thyroid clonotypes expanded above 0.001 frequency.

The germline gives CDR1 MNHEY, CDR2 SVGEGT. CDR3 length: 17 residues. The ends lost 5 bases at V and 5 bases at J; junction bases unmatched: 12. What was amplified from RNA transcripts were TCR beta CDR3 regions. In the first-round RT-PCR of the TCR CDR3, the HTBI primer set was used. Using its own MiXCR run on the multiplex PCR reads, TCRdb lists one record per CDR3 protein. The table records roughly 510,000 distinct CDR3 sequences, approximately 49% of them present only once. This clonotype was found many times. Its antigen remains unidentified. The sample comprised peripheral blood or thyroid tissue (not recorded which). The chain recombines TRBV6-2 or TRBV6-3 with TRBJ1-5, with 10 positions matching TRBD1. The source of this sequence is an adult woman with Graves' disease, either hyperthyroidism or ophthalmopathy (not recorded which). CDR3 protein: CASSPSWVGTGDQPQHF. In DNA, the CDR3 is TGTGCCAGCAGTCCGAGTTGGGTCGGGACAGGGGATCAGCCCCAGCATTTT.